This T cell receptor (beta chain) was obtained from a study of T cell repertoires in ileal Crohn's disease. Data came from immunoSEQ multiplex PCR; TCRdb stores just in-frame clones and leaves some out. The data hold about 18,000 clones, with 76% observed a single time. Trimming pared 6 bases from V and 3 bases from J, leaving 6 bases between. The CDR3 has 11 amino acids. Germline V gives CDR1 SNHLY, CDR2 FYNNEI. This sample's time point: inflamed ileum from the surgical specimen. Patients were adults with ileal or ileocolonic Crohn's disease needing resection. This TCR derives from an adult with Crohn's disease. The sample consisted of ileal tissue. The gene calls are TRBV2 and TRBJ2-7; D call uncertain. The CDR3 coding sequence is TGTGCCAGCAGATACTACTACGAGCAGTACTTC. Translation gives CASRYYYEQYF.